This TCR beta chain was sequenced in a study of read filtering for tumor transcriptome and immune sequencing. Study as a whole: Transcriptome libraries were built from DNase-treated RNA. RNA-seq yielded only about 85 to 1273 TCR reads, IR-seq about 4 to 10.27 million. Study results and caveats: The sorted CD138-negative fraction was a mixed bone marrow immune population, not purified T cells. Dropping single-read clonotypes raised IR-seq and RNA-seq shared-clonotype correlation.

From approximately 400 ng of RNA, a library with molecular barcoded alpha/delta and beta/gamma adaptors was made. TCRdb ran MiXCR on the reads and lists one entry per CDR3 protein. The data show fewer than 50,000 distinct CDR3 sequences, around an eighth seen once. The CDR3 consists of 15 residues. Germline V gene data show CDR1 as SEHNR and CDR2 as FQNEAQ (reference sequence). In regard to this clonotype: What it binds is unknown. The junction departs from the called germline gene at one end, perhaps through a read error.

The rearrangement joins TRBV7-9 to TRBJ1-1, with a tentative D call TRBD1 (5 bases). The clonotype comes from a donor over 35 with multiple myeloma. Sequenced material: a population of CD138-negative cells sorted from bone marrow. CDR3 residues: CASSLSAGQVTEASF. The CDR3, as DNA: TGTGCCAGCAGCTTATCTGCGGGGCAGGTCACTGAAGCTTCCTTT.